This entry is about one T cell receptor beta chain. Per the germline V gene, CDR1 is LGHNT and CDR2 is FRNRAP. Trimming pared 1 base from V and 6 bases from J, leaving 15 bases between. CDR3 size: 16 residues. This sample stems from a study of blood T cell repertoires in COVID-19. Study at large: Sites in the United States, Italy and Spain provided acute and convalescent COVID-19 samples. PBMCs, B-cell-depleted T cells, or T cells were the source of the cDNA or gDNA that made up the material.

Which cohort a participant joined came from the clinical history participants gave. Per the study methods: Nucleated cell counts were estimated from reference gene primer amplification. Profiling relied on immunoSEQ multiplex PCR, and the TCRdb table lists in-frame clones only, not all of them. V and J calls and clone size are given by that table; D and trimming were obtained from the DNA. The sample consists of over 350,000 clones, approximately 90% of them appearing once. Sample: PBMCs or T cells enriched from blood (not recorded which). This sequence originates from a woman younger than 35 with acute COVID-19. V and J are TRBV12-5 and TRBJ2-2, with D tentatively TRBD2 (6 bases). Here the CDR3 reads CASGLAGVGLSGELFF. The CDR3 coding sequence is TGTGCTAGTGGTTTGGCCGGGGTTGGACTATCCGGGGAGCTGTTTTTT.